This TCR beta chain was documented in a study of cytotoxic CD8 clonotypes in ibrutinib-treated CLL. Trimming left V 3 bases short and J 7 bases short, with 15 bases between. CDR1 SNHLY and CDR2 FYNNEI come from the germline V gene. The CDR3 length is 15 residues. This clone was recorded once. The table came from immunoSEQ multiplex PCR; TCRdb's copy has only in-frame clones and leaves some out. Of tens of thousands of clones listed, 90% are singletons. The sequenced sample was PBMCs, obtained after 12 months of ibrutinib treatment. The chain employs TRBV2 and TRBJ2-2, with D hard to call. This TCR derives from a human donor with chronic lymphocytic leukemia. The CDR3 protein is CASSEDRSSGGELFF. CDR3 nucleotides: TGTGCCAGCAGTGAGGACCGGTCTTCAGGCGGGGAGCTGTTTTTT.